One sample yielded the 10 T cell receptor beta chains listed below, sequenced in a study of metastatic and nonmetastatic thyroid tumors. No treatment of any kind had been given to any patient before thyroid surgery. Through MiXCR, TCRdb re-clonotyped the PCR reads. The profile shows some 19,000 clones, approximately 30% of them singletons. The sample consisted of tumor tissue. The receptors were gathered from a female donor with papillary thyroid cancer or a benign thyroid nodule (not recorded which). Some clones in this sample may be carry-over from other donors' samples.

Sample share makes this clone medium-sized (0.01 to 0.1%). The CDR3 coding sequence is TGTGCCAGCAGCTACAAGGACAGGGGAGAGACCCAGTACTTC. Translation gives CASSYKDRGETQYF. The rearrangement uses TRBV7-8 and TRBJ2-5, with 9 bases lining up with TRBD1. The junction had 4 bases not matched to a gene; V was cut back by 4 bases and J by 4 bases. The CDR3 runs to 14 residues. Germline CDR1 and CDR2: SGHVS and FQNEAQ.

The chain is built from TRBV7-2 and TRBJ1-2, with no clear D. Germline loops: CDR1 SGHTA, CDR2 FQGNSA. The germline V and J ends were trimmed by 5 bases and 8 bases, with 12 bases remaining between them. CDR3 size: 12 residues. CDR3 sequence: CASSPAGIGYTF. The DNA for the CDR3 is TGTGCCAGCAGCCCCGCTGGCATCGGCTACACCTTC.

This clone was seen a few times. This chain uses TRBV5-4 with TRBJ1-2; 9 bases map to TRBD1. CDR1 and CDR2 (germline): SGHNT, YYREEE (reference sequence). The CDR3 has 15 amino acids. V lost 2 bases and J lost 5; bases outside the gene matches: 7. As DNA, the CDR3 is TGTGCCAGCAGCTTAATACAGGGGGCAGGTTATGGCTACACCTTC. This encodes CASSLIQGAGYGYTF.

In this sample, this clone turned up many times. The chain is built from TRBV20-1 and TRBJ2-1, with 9 bases lining up with TRBD2. CDR3 size: 17 residues. The germline V gene encodes CDR1 DFQATT and CDR2 SNEGSKA (reference sequence). The J segment lost 1 base and the V segment lost 2 bases, leaving 9 bases of the junction unmatched. CDR3 DNA sequence: TGCAGTGCTAGATGGGGCGGGAGGGCCCCATCCTACAATGAGCAGTTCTTC. Its protein product is CSARWGGRAPSYNEQFF.

This clone turned up a few times. The V gene is TRBV6-2 or TRBV6-3, the J gene TRBJ2-7; no reliable D call. Germline CDR1 reads MNHEY; CDR2 reads SVGEGT. The V gene lost 5 bases and the J gene lost 1 base, with 9 bases spanning the gap. CDR3 length: 13 residues. The CDR3 protein is CASSPDDSYEQYV. CDR3 bases: TGTGCCAGCAGTCCCGACGATTCCTACGAGCAGTACGTC.

This clone occurred many times. The gene calls are TRBV29-1 and TRBJ2-7; D might be TRBD1 (5 bases). The CDR3 loop spans 14 amino acids. Trimming took 4 bases from V and 0 from J, leaving 13 bases between them. Per the germline V gene, CDR1 is SQVTM and CDR2 is ANQGSEA. The CDR3 sequence: CSVGGGYPSYEQYF. DNA of the CDR3: TGCAGCGTTGGGGGCGGATACCCCTCCTACGAGCAGTACTTC.

V gene TRBV6-2 or TRBV6-3 combines with J gene TRBJ1-1; 7 nucleotides agree with TRBD1. From germline, CDR1 is MNHEY and CDR2 SVGEGT. The CDR3 totals 16 residues. V lost 4 bases, J lost 5 bases, and 13 bases stayed unmatched. CDR3 loop: CASSSPLSTGRTEAFF. DNA of the CDR3: TGTGCCAGCAGTTCCCCCCTTTCGACAGGGAGGACTGAAGCTTTCTTT.

The rearrangement uses TRBV10-3 and TRBJ1-5; no clear D. Per germline, CDR1 ENHRY and CDR2 SYGVKD. Trimming stripped 3 bases from V and 5 bases from J, with 8 bases between. CDR3 length equals 13 residues. The CDR3 DNA follows: TGTGCCATCAGTGATTATTCGTATCAGCCCCAGCATTTT. Translation gives CAISDYSYQPQHF.

V usage is TRBV11-2 and J usage is TRBJ2-2; D ambiguous. Germline V gene lookup returns CDR1 SGHAT and CDR2 FQNNGV. This CDR3 comprises 13 residues. V lost 1 base to trimming and J lost 7 bases, with 7 bases between them. This CDR3 reads CASSLGSLGELFF. CDR3 nucleotide sequence: TGTGCCAGCAGCTTAGGTAGTCTCGGGGAGCTGTTTTTT.

Only a few counts were recorded for this clone. The chain joins TRBV28 to TRBJ2-7; the D call may be TRBD1 or TRBD2 (6 bases each). The V end was cut by 6 bases, the J end by 2 bases, with 17 bases between. The CDR3 loop spans 15 amino acids. Germline-derived CDR1 and CDR2 are MDHEN and SYDVKM. CDR3 nucleotides: TGTGCCAGCAGATTAGAGGGGGGTCCTACCTACGAGCAGTACTTC. This sequence encodes CASRLEGGPTYEQYF.